At least ten counts were recorded for the clone carrying this T cell receptor beta chain. The antigen is undetermined. Germline loops: CDR1 MGHRA, CDR2 YSYEKL. The V end was cut by 0 bases, the J end by 3 bases, with 12 bases between. This CDR3 is built from 15 residues. TCRbeta libraries were built with three rounds of nested PCR, modified from ARM-PCR. TCRdb fed the multiplex PCR reads into MiXCR, producing one record per CDR3 protein. Among more than 75,000 distinct CDR3 sequences listed, less than 85% were seen once. This sample's RNA came from whole unsorted tissue. More than 3 cm separated this lung sample from the edge of the tumor. The data were taken from a study of tumor and adjacent non-tumor tissue in lung cancer. Study outcomes and limitations: Tumor repertoires had a smaller top 100 clone share than normal lung. Tumor TCR diversity, when higher, was linked to shorter survival. TCR diversity was significantly greater in tumor than normal lung tissue.

Sequenced input: distant non-tumor lung tissue. This receptor was taken from a man in his 60s with small cell lung cancer. J is TRBJ2-7 and V is TRBV4-1; D is perhaps TRBD2 (5 bases). This chain's CDR3 is CASSQDLEGFYEQYF. CDR3 nucleotides: TGCGCCAGCAGCCAAGATTTAGAGGGTTTCTACGAGCAGTACTTC.